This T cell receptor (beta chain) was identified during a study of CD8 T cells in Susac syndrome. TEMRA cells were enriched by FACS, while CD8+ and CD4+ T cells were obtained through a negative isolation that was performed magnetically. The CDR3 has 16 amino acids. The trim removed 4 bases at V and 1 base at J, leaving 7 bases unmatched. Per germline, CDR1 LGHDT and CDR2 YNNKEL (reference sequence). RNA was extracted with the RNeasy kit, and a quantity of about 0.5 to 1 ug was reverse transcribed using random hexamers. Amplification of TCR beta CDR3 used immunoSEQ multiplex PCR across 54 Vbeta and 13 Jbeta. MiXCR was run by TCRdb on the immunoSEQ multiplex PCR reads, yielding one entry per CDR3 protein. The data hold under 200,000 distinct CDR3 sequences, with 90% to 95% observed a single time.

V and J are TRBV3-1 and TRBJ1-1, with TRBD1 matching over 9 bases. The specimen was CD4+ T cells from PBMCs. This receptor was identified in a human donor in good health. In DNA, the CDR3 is TGTGCCAGCAGCCCCCAGATGACAGGGGGGAACACTGAAGCTTTCTTT. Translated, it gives CASSPQMTGGNTEAFF.